These 22 T cell receptor beta chains were all obtained from the same sample, sequenced in a study of T cell responses to AZD1222 COVID-19 vaccine (dated by TCRdb to the early 2020s). Libraries were built with the immunoSEQ multiplex PCR assay. TCRdb took this table from immuneACCESS and kept in-frame rearrangements with V and J called. Such tables lack part of the clones; where checked against another copy, unresolved V genes explain under half of the gap, and the rest is unexplained. The sample table contains about 120,000 clones; only one count was recorded for more than 65% of them. The top ten hold about 9.4% of the sample. The time point label, as the study defines it: baseline before first vaccination. Specimen: peripheral blood, collected on day 0 of AZD1222 vaccination. The receptors derive from an adult in good health.

This chain uses TRBV7-8 with TRBJ2-3, with D perhaps TRBD1 or TRBD2 (5 bases each). The CDR3 consists of 15 residues. Trimming took off 4 bases at V and 6 bases at J, with 17 bases between the two ends. CDR1 SGHVS and CDR2 FQNEAQ come from the germline V gene. The CDR3 region is CASSSPGPREDTQYF. The CDR3 region has the DNA TGTGCCAGCAGCTCACCGGGACCCAGGGAGGATACGCAGTATTTT.

J is TRBJ2-5 and V is TRBV28; D tentatively fits TRBD1 or TRBD2 (5 bases each). From germline, CDR1 is MDHEN and CDR2 SYDVKM. V was clipped by 6 bases and J by 0 bases, with 14 bases between them. The length of the CDR3 is 15 residues. CDR3 loop: CASSIGTHDQETQYF. The CDR3 DNA is TGTGCCAGCAGCATCGGGACGCACGACCAAGAGACCCAGTACTTC.

The chain links TRBV5-1 to TRBJ1-2; no reliable D call. Germline lookup yields CDR1 SGHRS and CDR2 YFSETQ. The CDR3 length is 13 residues. The V end was cut by 0 bases, the J end by 2 bases, with 5 bases between. CDR3 sequence (DNA): TGCGCCAGCAGCTTGGAGCCGAACTATGGCTACACCTTC. It encodes CASSLEPNYGYTF.

In this sample, this clone turned up once. The chain is built from TRBV5-8 and TRBJ1-6; D is unclear. CDR1 SGHTS and CDR2 YDEGEE come from the germline V gene. The CDR3 covers 14 residues. Trimming took 3 bases from V and 4 from J, leaving 8 bases between them. This CDR3 reads CASSSRPYNSPLHF. The CDR3 DNA follows: TGTGCCAGCAGCTCCAGACCTTATAATTCACCCCTCCACTTT.

On this clone itself: One end of the junction fails to match germline, which may point to a read error. The rearrangement joins TRBV19 to TRBJ1-1, with 7 bases aligning to TRBD1. This CDR3 region has 16 residues. Germline lookup yields CDR1 LNHDA and CDR2 SQIVND (reference sequence). The CDR3 sequence is CASSIDRVYLNAEAFF. The CDR3 bases are TGTGCCAGTAGTATCGACAGGGTCTATCTGAACGCTGAAGCTTTCTTT. Drawing the rest from reference TRBV19 and TRBJ1-1, the complete variable domain is DGGITQSPKYLFRKEGQNVTLSCEQNLNHDAMYWYRQDPGQGLRLIYYSQIVNDFQKGDIAEGYSVSREKKESFPLTVTSAQKNPTAFYLCASSIDRVYLNAEAFFGQGTRLTVV.

The J gene is TRBJ1-5, the V gene TRBV10-2; D is possibly TRBD1 (6 bases). V lost 9 bases and J 2 bases, leaving 8 bases between the germline ends. Germline values: CDR1 WSHSY, CDR2 SAAADI. The CDR3 sequence is 12 residues long. DNA of the CDR3: TGCGCCAGTCGGACAGGCAATCAGCCCCAGCATTTT. This encodes CASRTGNQPQHF.

This clone was counted once. The chain couples TRBV30 to TRBJ2-7; D is tentatively TRBD1 or TRBD2 (6 bases each). Germline V lookup: CDR1 GTSNPN, CDR2 SVGIG (reference sequence). Trimming shortened V by 0 bases and J by 6 bases, and 15 bases separated the two germline ends. This CDR3 is 14 amino acids long. CDR3 DNA sequence: TGTGCCTGGAGTGTACGGGGTCGGGGGCGCGAGCAGTACTTC. Its translation: CAWSVRGRGREQYF.

The chain is built from TRBV9 and TRBJ2-3; D assignment may be TRBD1 or TRBD2 (5 bases each). The ends were cut back, 3 bases at V and 5 bases at J, with 16 bases in the middle. The CDR3 sequence is 15 residues long. The germline gives CDR1 SGDLS, CDR2 YYNGEE. CDR3 in amino acids: CASSGWGRWEDTQYF. The CDR3 coding sequence is TGTGCCAGCAGCGGGTGGGGACGATGGGAAGATACGCAGTATTTT.

The chain carries TRBV18 and TRBJ2-7; D is undetermined. Trimming took 4 bases from V and 3 from J, leaving 10 bases between them. The CDR3 length is 13 residues. The germline gives CDR1 KGHSH, CDR2 LQKENI. The CDR3 DNA is TGTGCCAGCTCACACGATGACGGCTACGAGCAGTACTTC. It translates to CASSHDDGYEQYF.

This clone appeared a few times. The chain joins TRBV19 to TRBJ2-3, with D possibly TRBD2 on 5 matching bases. V lost 7 bases to trimming and J lost 1 base, with 18 bases between them. CDR1 and CDR2 (germline): LNHDA, SQIVND (reference sequence). The CDR3 contains 16 residues. The CDR3 DNA reads as TGTGCCAGTACCCCGGAGGCGGCTGGTGGCACAGATACGCAGTATTTT. This gives the protein CASTPEAAGGTDTQYF.

This rearrangement joins TRBV2 to TRBJ1-5, with D hard to call. Between the trimmed V and J ends, which lost 1 base and 0 bases, there was a span of 13 bases. Germline assignment: CDR1 SNHLY and CDR2 FYNNEI. The CDR3 has 17 residues. The CDR3 DNA sequence: TGTGCCAGCAGTGAAGGTCTAGGGCACTATAGCAATCAGCCCCAGCATTTT. Translation gives CASSEGLGHYSNQPQHF. Variable domain in full (rest from reference TRBV2 and TRBJ1-5): EPEVTQTPSHQVTQMGQEVILRCVPISNHLYFYWYRQILGQKVEFLVSFYNNEISEKSEIFDDQFSVERPDGSNFTLKIRSTKLEDSAMYFCASSEGLGHYSNQPQHFGDGTRLSIL.

In its sample, this clone was seen once. The CDR3 DNA is TGTGCCAGCAGCTTGGCCGGCCAGTCCTACGAGCAGTACTTC. This sequence encodes CASSLAGQSYEQYF. The J gene is TRBJ2-7, the V gene TRBV5-6; D remains ambiguous. Between the trimmed V and J ends, which lost 0 bases and 1 base, there was a span of 8 bases. Germline loops: CDR1 SGHDT, CDR2 YYEEEE. The CDR3 covers 14 residues.

The CDR3 coding sequence is TGTGCCAGCAGGGAGGGGGGTGGCTACACCTTC. It is translated as CASREGGGYTF. The chain recombines TRBV6-5 with TRBJ1-2; D perhaps matches TRBD1 (6 bases). Germline CDR1 reads MNHEY; CDR2 reads SVGAGI. Trimming left V 6 bases short and J 7 bases short, with 9 bases between. The CDR3 is 11 amino acids.

The J gene is TRBJ2-3, the V gene TRBV5-5; 11 nucleotides agree with TRBD2. The CDR3 is 15 residues long. V trimming: 8 bases; J trimming: 4 bases; junction bases outside the gene matches: 9. Germline CDR1 is SGHKS and CDR2 is YYEKEE (reference sequence). The CDR3 sequence: CASLLAGGGADTQYF. Written as DNA, the CDR3 is TGTGCCAGTCTCCTAGCGGGAGGCGGCGCAGATACGCAGTATTTT.

The chain uses TRBV7-6 and TRBJ2-3, with D possibly matching TRBD2 (6 bases). V shed 1 base and J shed 4 bases, with 12 bases lying between them. The CDR3 has 15 amino acids. Looked up from germline, CDR1 is SGHVS and CDR2 is FNYEAQ. This CDR3 reads CASSLGTGASDTQYF. Written as DNA, the CDR3 is TGTGCCAGCAGCTTAGGGACGGGAGCTTCAGATACGCAGTATTTT. The whole variable domain, remainder taken from reference TRBV7-6 and TRBJ2-3, is GAGVSQSPRYKVTKRGQDVALRCDPISGHVSLYWYRQALGQGPEFLTYFNYEAQQDKSGLPNDRFSAERPEGSISTLTIQRTEQRDSAMYRCASSLGTGASDTQYFGPGTRLTVL.

This chain connects TRBV9 to TRBJ1-3; tentatively, D is TRBD1 (6 bases). The V end was cut by 0 bases, the J end by 2 bases, with 12 bases between. There are 16 residues in the CDR3. Germline assignment: CDR1 SGDLS and CDR2 YYNGEE. Written as DNA, the CDR3 is TGTGCCAGCAGCGTAGACTTGGCAGGGGCTGGAAACACCATATATTTT. Translating gives CASSVDLAGAGNTIYF.

The chain combines TRBV9 with TRBJ1-1; D is ambiguous. Trimming pared 0 bases from V and 1 base from J, leaving 4 bases between. Germline CDR1 reads SGDLS; CDR2 reads YYNGEE. This CDR3 is 13 amino acids long. DNA of the CDR3: TGTGCCAGCAGCGTAGTGTCGAACACTGAAGCTTTCTTT. Amino acid sequence: CASSVVSNTEAFF.

The chain joins TRBV23-1 to TRBJ1-1; D is uncertain. TRBV23-1 is assigned to the ORF class and has an uncertain function. This CDR3 is built from 14 residues. V gave up 2 bases and J gave up 3 bases, with 10 bases separating them. The CDR3 sequence: CASSQLDTDTEAFF. DNA for the CDR3: TGCGCCAGCAGTCAACTTGACACTGACACTGAAGCTTTCTTT.

This CDR3 is CASSSTANTGELFF. The CDR3 DNA sequence: TGTGCCAGCAGCTCGACAGCGAACACCGGGGAGCTGTTTTTT. The chain has TRBV13 and TRBJ2-2, with a possible D match to TRBD1 (5 bases). Trimming stripped 4 bases from V and 0 bases from J, with 6 bases between. The germline V gene has CDR1 PRHDT and CDR2 FYEKMQ (reference sequence). This CDR3 comprises 14 residues.

The rearrangement uses TRBV14 and TRBJ1-2, with 7 positions matching TRBD1. This CDR3 spans 14 amino acids. V was clipped by 1 base and J by 4 bases; unmatched bases: 3. Germline V gives CDR1 SGHDN, CDR2 FVKESK. CDR3 DNA: TGTGCCAGCAGCCAAGTTTGGACAGGCTATGGCTACACCTTC. This sequence encodes CASSQVWTGYGYTF.

The rearrangement uses TRBV10-3 and TRBJ2-1; 8 positions match TRBD1. V shed 0 bases and J 15 bases; nucleotides not matched to a gene: 10. Germline loops: CDR1 ENHRY, CDR2 SYGVKD. There are 14 residues in the CDR3. CDR3 residues: CAISESLITGGLFF. The CDR3 DNA reads TGTGCCATCAGTGAGTCGCTTATTACAGGGGGACTGTTCTTC.

The CDR3 DNA is TGTGCCAGCAGTCGCCTTGGCGGGTTCAGCGGGGGCATATACGAGCAGTACTTC. Translation gives CASSRLGGFSGGIYEQYF. This chain uses TRBV11-2 with TRBJ2-7; 8 bases are shared with TRBD2. There are 18 residues in the CDR3. Germline V lookup: CDR1 SGHAT, CDR2 FQNNGV. Trimming at V came to 6 bases and at J to 4 bases, leaving 20 bases not matched to a gene.